Below, one T cell receptor (beta chain) is given with its context. The antigen remains unidentified. Germline V gene data show CDR1 as SGHNT and CDR2 as YENEEA. This CDR3 is 14 amino acids long. V was shortened by 3 bases and J by 3 bases, with 12 bases between the two germline ends. This sample was included in a study of T cell repertoires in cytomegalovirus infection. Study background: Used in the study were CMV epitopes, some recently identified and HLA-C-restricted, others well-studied and HLA-B-restricted. Carrying CMV and the relevant HLA type showed in public TCR beta signatures.

A single record per CDR3 protein comes from TCRdb applying MiXCR to the reads. The sample records about 280,000 distinct CDR3 sequences, approximately 22% being singletons. Study-level results: It was HLA-C-restricted CMV-specific TCR beta clonotypes that dominated the response ex vivo.

The sample here was cultured PBMCs, taken from culture after CMV antigen stimulation. This chain connects TRBV11-3 to TRBJ2-7, with a tentative D call TRBD1 (6 bases). The origin of this receptor is a human donor in good health (CMV status not recorded). Some clones in this sample may be carry-over from other donors' samples. CDR3 DNA sequence: TGTGCCAGCAGCTTTCAGGGGAGTGACTACGAGCAGTACGTC. Protein: CASSFQGSDYEQYV.